This entry lists 28 T cell receptor beta chains sequenced from one sample in a study of STAT5B mutations in CD4+ large granular lymphocyte leukemia. Data came from immunoSEQ multiplex PCR; TCRdb stores just in-frame clones and leaves some out. The data contain approximately 33,000 clones, 69% of them singletons. The sequencing sample was made of CD4+ T cells from blood buffy coats. The receptors derive from a human donor in good health.

The chain carries TRBV2 and TRBJ1-5; D uncertain. V was clipped by 5 bases and J by 5 bases, with 19 bases between them. From germline, CDR1 is SNHLY and CDR2 FYNNEI. This CDR3 is 16 amino acids long. CDR3 loop: CASSISVGSRDQPQHF. Written as DNA, the CDR3 is TGTGCCAGCAGTATTTCCGTGGGCTCGCGGGATCAGCCCCAGCATTTT.

This chain links TRBV6-1 with TRBJ2-1; possible D gene TRBD2, 5 bases. Germline V lookup: CDR1 MNHNS, CDR2 SASEGT. V was trimmed by 5 bases and J by 0 bases, leaving 11 bases between them. The CDR3 sequence is 15 residues long. This CDR3 is CASSRETRSYNEQFF. As DNA, the CDR3 is TGTGCCAGCAGTAGGGAGACCCGCTCCTACAATGAGCAGTTCTTC.

This chain links TRBV7-2 with TRBJ2-5; TRBD2 agrees at 7 bases. The V segment lost 2 bases and the J segment 5 bases; nucleotides outside the gene matches: 8. The CDR3 spans 15 residues. Germline V gives CDR1 SGHTA, CDR2 FQGNSA. The CDR3 here is CASSLQAGPSETQYF. The CDR3, as DNA: TGTGCCAGCAGCTTACAAGCGGGGCCCTCGGAGACCCAGTACTTC.

This chain uses TRBV5-1 with TRBJ2-7; D is uncertain. The CDR3 totals 13 residues. CDR1 and CDR2 from the germline V gene are SGHRS and YFSETQ. With 0 bases removed from V and 4 bases from J, the gap between germline ends came to 8 bases. DNA of the CDR3: TGCGCCAGCAGCTTGGAATATGGGTACGAGCAGTACTTC. It translates to CASSLEYGYEQYF.

The chain couples TRBV6-1 to TRBJ1-3, with D perhaps TRBD1 (6 bases). CDR1 is MNHNS and CDR2 is SASEGT in the germline V gene. The CDR3 covers 15 residues. V shed 6 bases and J shed 2 bases, with 14 bases lying between them. The DNA of the CDR3 is TGTGCCAGCAGACCACAGGGAATCACTGGAAACACCATATATTTT. Protein product: CASRPQGITGNTIYF.

This chain links TRBV6-5 with TRBJ1-2, with D possibly matching TRBD1 (5 bases). V gave up 2 bases and J gave up 9 bases, with 13 bases separating them. Germline-derived CDR1 and CDR2 are MNHEY and SVGAGI. The CDR3 runs to 13 residues. In DNA form, the CDR3 reads TGTGCCAGCAGTTACGCAGGGATTGGGAGCTACACCTTC. Translation gives CASSYAGIGSYTF.

The chain recombines TRBV1 with TRBJ2-3; TRBD2 is the table's D call, not checked against the DNA. TRBV1 represents a pseudogene. This CDR3 contains 17 residues. The CDR3 spells CTSSHTGTNHNTDTQYF. Written as DNA, the CDR3 is TGCACCAGCAGCCATACCGGGACTAATCATAACACAGATACGCAGTATTTT.

This chain links TRBV10-3 with TRBJ1-2; D may be TRBD1 (6 bases). The V gene lost 2 bases and the J gene lost 3 bases, with 16 bases spanning the gap. CDR1 is ENHRY and CDR2 is SYGVKD in the germline V gene. The CDR3 runs to 16 residues. The CDR3 DNA reads TGTGCCATCAGTGAGACCCTCCAGAGGACAGACTATGGCTACACCTTC. Amino acids: CAISETLQRTDYGYTF.

V gene TRBV5-1 combines with J gene TRBJ1-2; 7 positions agree with TRBD1. CDR1 and CDR2 (germline): SGHRS, YFSETQ. The CDR3 totals 15 residues. The V gene end was trimmed by 2 bases and the J gene end by 2 bases; junction bases not matched to a gene: 6. The CDR3 region is CASSFVPGQNYGYTF. The CDR3 DNA reads as TGCGCCAGCAGCTTTGTACCGGGACAGAACTATGGCTACACCTTC.

V gene TRBV11-2 combines with J gene TRBJ2-7, with D perhaps matching TRBD2 (6 bases). CDR3 size: 15 residues. V shed 3 bases and J shed 0 bases, with 12 bases lying between them. The germline CDR1 and CDR2 sequences are SGHAT and FQNNGV. In DNA form, the CDR3 reads TGTGCCAGCAGCTTGAAAGGGAGGAGCTCCTACGAGCAGTACTTC. Residues: CASSLKGRSSYEQYF.

This chain connects TRBV9 to TRBJ2-7; D is perhaps TRBD2 (6 bases). Germline CDR1 and CDR2: SGDLS and YYNGEE. CDR3 length: 13 amino acids. With 4 bases removed from V and 9 bases from J, the gap between germline ends came to 17 bases. The CDR3: CASSRTTGSWQYF. DNA for the CDR3: TGTGCCAGCAGCCGGACTACAGGCTCGTGGCAGTACTTC.

CDR3 DNA: TGTGCCAGCAGCGTAGCTCACGGATCCGGGGAGCTGTTTTTT. Translated: CASSVAHGSGELFF. The chain carries TRBV9 and TRBJ2-2; D gene uncertain. From germline, CDR1 is SGDLS and CDR2 YYNGEE. The V end was cut by 0 bases, the J end by 6 bases, with 9 bases between. The CDR3 length is 14 residues.

The J gene is TRBJ2-7, the V gene TRBV5-4; 11 nucleotides agree with TRBD1. The junction had 5 bases not matched to a gene; V was cut back by 3 bases and J by 3 bases. Per the germline V gene, CDR1 is SGHNT and CDR2 is YYREEE (reference sequence). The CDR3 length is 15 residues. The DNA of the CDR3 is TGTGCCAGCAGCTGGGGACAGGGGGACGGCTACGAGCAGTACTTC. Translated: CASSWGQGDGYEQYF.

This clone was seen a few times. This sequence joins TRBV28 and TRBJ1-5; D is unclear. V lost 3 bases and J 3 bases, leaving 6 bases between the germline ends. The CDR3 is 13 residues long. CDR1 is MDHEN, CDR2 SYDVKM, per germline. CDR3 protein: CASSFDVNQPQHF. Written as DNA, the CDR3 is TGTGCCAGCAGTTTTGACGTCAATCAGCCCCAGCATTTT.

The chain uses TRBV5-1 and TRBJ1-2, with a possible D match to TRBD1 (6 bases). Germline lookup yields CDR1 SGHRS and CDR2 YFSETQ. CDR3 length: 16 amino acids. V shed 2 bases and J shed 6 bases, with 20 bases lying between them. The CDR3 region is CASSFRKHEDSDGYTF. The CDR3 coding sequence is TGCGCCAGCAGCTTTAGAAAACATGAGGACAGCGATGGCTACACCTTC.

This clone was recorded a few times. The chain has TRBV6-5 and TRBJ1-4; TRBD1 aligns across 8 bases. The CDR3 is made up of 13 amino acids. Germline CDR1 MNHEY, CDR2 SVGAGI. Unmatched junction bases numbered 5, after V lost 6 bases and J lost 8 bases. The CDR3, as DNA: TGTGCCAGCAGCAGACAGGGGTGGGAAAAACTGTTTTTT. Translation gives CASSRQGWEKLFF.

The V call is TRBV4-1, the J call TRBJ2-5, with 14 bases identical to TRBD2. The CDR3 is 17 amino acids. Looked up from germline, CDR1 is MGHRA and CDR2 is YSYEKL. The junction had 6 bases not matched to a gene; V was cut back by 5 bases and J by 1 base. This CDR3 reads CASSSGLAGGTQETQYF. CDR3 nucleotide sequence: TGCGCCAGCAGCTCCGGACTAGCGGGGGGAACCCAAGAGACCCAGTACTTC.

The CDR3 sequence: CASSLVEASSGNTIYF. The CDR3 DNA is TGTGCCAGCAGCTTAGTGGAGGCGAGCTCTGGAAACACCATATATTTT. The chain has TRBV7-2 and TRBJ1-3; D unclear. This CDR3 contains 16 residues. Germline V lookup: CDR1 SGHTA, CDR2 FQGNSA. V was clipped by 1 base and J by 0 bases, with 10 bases between them.

A single count supports this clone. The V gene is TRBV14, the J gene TRBJ2-3; TRBD2 matches 12 bases. Per the germline V gene, CDR1 is SGHDN and CDR2 is FVKESK. CDR3 length: 19 amino acids. V trimming: 3 bases; J trimming: 2 bases; junction bases outside the gene matches: 12. CDR3 residues: CASSQTGLLAGGITDTQYF. The CDR3 DNA follows: TGTGCCAGCAGCCAGACAGGGTTACTAGCGGGGGGCATCACAGATACGCAGTATTTT.

The chain has TRBV19 and TRBJ1-6; D not resolved. CDR1 LNHDA and CDR2 SQIVND come from the germline V gene (reference sequence). Trimming left V 0 bases short and J 4 bases short, with 4 bases between. The CDR3 contains 14 residues. CDR3 coding DNA: TGTGCCAGTAGTATAGAAGGGTATAATTCACCCCTCCACTTT. Amino acid sequence: CASSIEGYNSPLHF.

The V gene is TRBV9, the J gene TRBJ2-3, with TRBD2 matching over 12 bases. From germline, CDR1 is SGDLS and CDR2 YYNGEE. Trimming at V came to 0 bases and at J to 4 bases, leaving 6 bases not matched to a gene. CDR3 length: 17 residues. This CDR3 is CASSVVSASGGADTQYF. The CDR3 DNA is TGTGCCAGCAGCGTAGTCTCGGCTAGCGGGGGGGCAGATACGCAGTATTTT.

This chain joins TRBV23-1 and TRBJ2-1, with TRBD2 matching over 14 bases. TRBV23-1 is placed among ORFs of uncertain function. Trimming at V came to 2 bases and at J to 4 bases, leaving 4 bases not matched to a gene. The CDR3 has 17 residues. DNA for the CDR3: TGCGCCAGCAGTCAAACACGGACTAGCGGGGGGTACAATGAGCAGTTCTTC. This encodes CASSQTRTSGGYNEQFF.

The chain uses TRBV19 and TRBJ1-3, with D uncertain. V shed 4 bases and J shed 0 bases, with 7 bases lying between them. CDR3 length equals 14 residues. Germline assignment: CDR1 LNHDA and CDR2 SQIVND (reference sequence). The CDR3 nucleotides are TGTGCCAGTAGTAGCCAAGGCTCTGGAAACACCATATATTTT. Translating gives CASSSQGSGNTIYF.

The chain links TRBV6-4 to TRBJ2-1; either TRBD1 or TRBD2 may fit D (5 bases each). V lost 5 bases and J 0 bases, leaving 11 bases between the germline ends. Looked up from germline, CDR1 is MRHNA and CDR2 is SNTAGT. The CDR3 totals 15 residues. Here the CDR3 reads CASSSGPLSYNEQFF. The CDR3 nucleotides are TGTGCCAGCAGTTCGGGACCCCTCTCCTACAATGAGCAGTTCTTC.

In this sample, this clone turned up a few times. V gene TRBV9 combines with J gene TRBJ1-1; D is unresolved. The CDR3 is made up of 13 amino acids. Germline-derived CDR1 and CDR2 are SGDLS and YYNGEE. Trimming shortened V by 0 bases and J by 1 base, and 4 bases separated the two germline ends. The CDR3: CASSVAGNTEAFF. In nucleotides, the CDR3 is TGTGCCAGCAGCGTAGCCGGGAACACTGAAGCTTTCTTT.

This clone was seen a single time. The chain employs TRBV19 and TRBJ1-1, with D tentatively TRBD1 (6 bases). This CDR3 spans 17 amino acids. V lost 5 bases and J 5 bases, leaving 24 bases between the germline ends. The germline V gene encodes CDR1 LNHDA and CDR2 SQIVND (reference sequence). CDR3 loop: CASSPRRGRFVRTEAFF. CDR3 sequence (DNA): TGTGCCAGTAGTCCCCGGCGGGGGCGATTCGTTAGGACTGAAGCTTTCTTT.

The V and J genes are TRBV28 and TRBJ2-7; D is undetermined. Between the trimmed V and J ends, which lost 5 bases and 10 bases, there was a span of 12 bases. CDR3 length: 11 amino acids. Germline values: CDR1 MDHEN, CDR2 SYDVKM. CDR3 nucleotide sequence: TGTGCCAGCAGTGTCCGAGACGGTCAGTACTTC. Its translation: CASSVRDGQYF.

This clone was observed a single time. J is TRBJ2-1 and V is TRBV21-1; TRBD1, the table's D call, was not compared with the DNA. TRBV21-1 is a pseudogene. The CDR3 consists of 21 residues. The CDR3, as DNA: TGTGCCAGCAGCAAAGGTAGACAGGGGGCGAGCGTACAGGGCTCCTACAATGAGCAGTTCTTC. This gives the protein CASSKGRQGASVQGSYNEQFF.